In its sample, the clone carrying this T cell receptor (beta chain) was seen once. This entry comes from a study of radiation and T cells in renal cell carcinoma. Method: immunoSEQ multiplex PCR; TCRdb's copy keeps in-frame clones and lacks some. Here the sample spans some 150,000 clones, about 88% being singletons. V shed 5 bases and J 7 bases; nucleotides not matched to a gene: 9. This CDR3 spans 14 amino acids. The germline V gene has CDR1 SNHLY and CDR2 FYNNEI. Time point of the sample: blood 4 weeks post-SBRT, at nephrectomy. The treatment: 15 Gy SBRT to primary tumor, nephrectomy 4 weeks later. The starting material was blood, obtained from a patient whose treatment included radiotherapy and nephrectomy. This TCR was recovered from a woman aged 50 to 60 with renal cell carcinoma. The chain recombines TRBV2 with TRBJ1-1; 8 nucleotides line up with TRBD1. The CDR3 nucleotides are TGTGCCAGCAGTCTACGACAGGGGCTGGGTGAAGCTTTCTTT. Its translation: CASSLRQGLGEAFF.